This is a list of T cell receptor beta chains from one sample in a study of T cells in Graves' hyperthyroidism and ophthalmopathy. TCRdb recomputed calls from the multiplex PCR reads with MiXCR, one row per CDR3 protein. The profile shows around 300,000 distinct CDR3 sequences, roughly 13% of them singletons. Sequenced: blood. Source of these receptors: a woman aged 40 to 50 with Graves' ophthalmopathy. Both conserved end residues are part of each CDR3. Each record gives: V gene, J gene, D gene, clone size, CDR3 length, CDR3 protein, CDR3 DNA. D genes are given only for firm matches. Some rows have no size entry. The others give once, few or many, or a class for an expanded clone.

>TRBV20-1|TRBJ2-1|TRBD2|-|17
CSAGRASGRISYNEQFF
TGCAGTGCTGGTCGGGCTAGCGGGAGGATCTCCTACAATGAGCAGTTCTTC
>TRBV7-9|TRBJ2-7|-|once|16
CASSTPGGQGAYEQYF
TGTGCCAGCAGCACCCCTGGGGGGCAGGGGGCCTACGAGCAGTACTTC
>TRBV5-6|TRBJ2-3|TRBD1|-|18
CASSPIRRGTGGGNTQYF
TGTGCCAGCAGCCCGATCCGGCGGGGGACAGGGGGGGGAAATACGCAGTATTTT
>TRBV11-2|TRBJ2-5|TRBD2|-|15
CASSLEGTTQETQYF
TGTGCCAGCAGCTTGGAAGGGACTACTCAAGAGACCCAGTACTTC
>TRBV6-1|TRBJ1-5|TRBD1|few|15
CASRKGTELNQPQHF
TGTGCCAGCAGGAAGGGGACAGAGTTAAATCAGCCCCAGCATTTT
>TRBV2|TRBJ2-3|TRBD2|many|17
CASRGHWTSGSTDTQYF
TGTGCCAGCAGAGGACACTGGACTAGCGGGAGCACAGATACGCAGTATTTT
>TRBV5-6|TRBJ2-7|-|-|17
CASSLWGLDVLAYEQYF
TGTGCCAGCAGCTTGTGGGGCCTAGACGTTTTAGCCTACGAGCAGTACTTC
>TRBV6-1|TRBJ2-1|-|-|15
CASQREPFSYNEQFF
TGTGCCAGCCAACGGGAGCCATTCTCCTACAATGAGCAGTTCTTC
>TRBV10-3|TRBJ2-3|TRBD2|-|16
CAISGQGLTSTDTQYF
TGTGCCATCAGTGGGCAGGGACTAACTAGCACAGATACGCAGTATTTT
>TRBV6-1|TRBJ2-7|TRBD2|many|14
CASNDGGVSYEQYF
TGTGCCAGCAATGATGGGGGGGTTTCCTACGAGCAGTACTTC
>TRBV4-1|TRBJ1-2|TRBD1|few|17
CASSPEPSTGRNYGYTF
TGCGCCAGCAGCCCTGAACCCTCGACAGGGAGAAACTATGGCTACACCTTC
>TRBV30|TRBJ2-7|-|few|12
CAWSAELREQYF
TGTGCCTGGAGTGCGGAACTACGGGAGCAGTACTTC
>TRBV28|TRBJ1-2|-|many|15
CASSFLSGGEDGYTF
TGTGCCAGCAGTTTCTTATCTGGGGGCGAGGATGGCTACACCTTC
>TRBV10-3|TRBJ2-7|-|many|14
CAISDSDSSYEQYF
TGTGCCATCAGTGATAGTGACAGCAGCTACGAGCAGTACTTC
>TRBV7-9|TRBJ1-5|-|many|16
CASSSGTHFPGVPQHF
TGTGCCAGCAGTTCCGGGACACACTTCCCCGGGGTGCCCCAGCATTTT
>TRBV28|TRBJ2-1|-|many|12
CASTTPPDEQFF
TGTGCCAGCACCACCCCTCCAGATGAGCAGTTCTTC
>TRBV20-1|TRBJ1-3|-|many|14
CSARAPGVDNTIYF
TGCAGTGCTAGAGCACCCGGGGTAGACAACACCATATATTTT
>TRBV20-1|TRBJ2-1|-|many|16
CSASSQRLSSYNEQFF
TGCAGTGCTAGTTCCCAGCGGTTGAGCTCCTACAATGAGCAGTTCTTC
>TRBV9|TRBJ2-2|-|-|13
CASSVGGDGELFF
TGTGCCAGCAGCGTAGGCGGGGACGGGGAGCTGTTTTTT
>TRBV28|TRBJ2-7|TRBD1|many|14
CASRAGTGFGEQYF
TGTGCCAGCCGAGCCGGGACAGGGTTTGGCGAGCAGTACTTC
>TRBV20-1|TRBJ1-2|-|-|14
CSARGAGGDYGYTF
TGCAGTGCTAGAGGTGCGGGTGGGGACTATGGCTACACCTTC
>TRBV12-3/TRBV12-4|TRBJ1-5|TRBD1|-|14
CASSFDRAIRPQHF
TGTGCCAGCAGTTTCGACAGGGCCATTCGGCCCCAGCATTTT
>TRBV7-2|TRBJ2-7|TRBD2|many|14
CASSLGTSGSEQYF
TGTGCCAGCAGCTTAGGGACTAGCGGGAGCGAGCAGTACTTC